This record looks at one T cell receptor beta chain sequence and its context. No antigen is known for it. Germline-derived CDR1 and CDR2 are DFQATT and SNEGSKA (reference sequence). Trimming left V 3 bases short and J 2 bases short, with 8 bases between. This CDR3 has 13 amino acids. UMIs and a universal primer site were added when TCR cDNA was made by 5'RACE template switching. In TCRdb, the 5' RACE reads were re-called with MiXCR into one record per CDR3 protein. The data show around 350,000 distinct CDR3 sequences, under 7.5% seen once. This record comes from a study of T cells after yellow fever vaccination. Study-level findings and limits: Most primary-vaccination clones reappeared after the booster (less than 98% CD4, 75% to 90% CD8).

This clonotype originated in a man aged 25-45 years who received the YFV17D yellow fever vaccine. Sequences were derived from PBMCs, sampled 5 days after the yellow fever booster vaccination. V is TRBV20-1 and J is TRBJ2-1; the D is unclear. In nucleotides, the CDR3 is TGCAGTGCTAGGAAACCTACCTACAATGAGCAGTTCTTC. Translation: CSARKPTYNEQFF.